This T cell receptor (beta chain) emerged from a study of cytomegalovirus exposure and HLA in healthy donors. Points from the study as a whole: The study put under 200 TCR beta chains on its list as cytomegalovirus-associated. Most TCR sequences were uncommon, yet certain public TCRs appeared in many donors.

Germline CDR1 reads SQVTM; CDR2 reads ANQGSEA. The CDR3 extends over 15 amino acids. The junction had 13 bases not matched to a gene; V was cut back by 2 bases and J by 11 bases. Repertoires were generated with immunoSEQ multiplex PCR, while TCRdb's copy carries only in-frame clones and drops some. The sample records around 54,000 clones, roughly nine tenths being singletons. Comment on this clone: Antigen unknown.

The origin of this receptor is a young woman in good health and CMV-seropositive. The chain joins TRBV29-1 to TRBJ2-4; 9 bases agree with TRBD2. The sequenced sample consisted of PBMCs. The CDR3 DNA reads TGCAGCGTTGAATTTTCTAGCGGGACTCAGGGGGTTCAGTACTTC. This gives the protein CSVEFSSGTQGVQYF. The full variable domain, in which reference TRBV29-1 and TRBJ2-4 provide the parts outside the CDR3, is SAVISQKPSRDICQRGTSLTIQCQVDSQVTMMFWYRQQPGQSLTLIATANQGSEATYESGFVIDKFPISRPNLTFSTLTVSNMSPEDSSIYLCSVEFSSGTQGVQYFGAGTRLSVL.